These 10 T cell receptor beta chains share one sample of origin, sequenced in a study of identifying expanded T cells in peripheral blood. Only in-frame clones appear in the TCRdb table, and some are missing; sequencing was by immunoSEQ multiplex PCR. This table has 60,000 to 70,000 clones, around 87% appearing once. The sequenced sample was blood. These receptors originate from a person aged 18 to 75 in good health.

The gene calls are TRBV7-8 and TRBJ2-5, with TRBD2 matching over 14 bases. Trimming cost V 3 bases and J 4 bases; bases outside gene matches: 7. Germline values: CDR1 SGHVS, CDR2 FQNEAQ. CDR3 size: 17 residues. This CDR3 is CASSFEGLAGVAETQYF. The CDR3, as DNA: TGTGCCAGCAGCTTCGAGGGACTAGCGGGAGTAGCAGAGACCCAGTACTTC.

This chain joins TRBV2 and TRBJ2-7; D gene uncertain. The germline gives CDR1 SNHLY, CDR2 FYNNEI. CDR3 length equals 12 residues. V lost 7 bases, J lost 1 base, and 8 bases lay in between. CDR3 residues: CASTYSSYEQYF. As DNA, the CDR3 is TGTGCCAGCACCTACAGTTCCTACGAGCAGTACTTC.

The chain joins TRBV10-2 to TRBJ2-6; a weak D match, TRBD2 (6 bases). Germline V gives CDR1 WSHSY, CDR2 SAAADI. The CDR3 is 17 amino acids. V was pared by 6 bases and J by 0 bases, with 15 bases between. CDR3 loop: CASRTVGGDSGANVLTF. CDR3 nucleotides: TGCGCCAGCAGGACCGTAGGAGGGGACTCTGGGGCCAACGTCCTGACTTTC.

As concerns this clone: This sample includes further DNA sequences coding for the same CDR3. This chain connects TRBV28 to TRBJ2-7; 11 bases map to TRBD2. The germline gives CDR1 MDHEN, CDR2 SYDVKM. The CDR3 runs 15 residues. With V trimmed by 4 bases and J by 2 bases, 4 bases remained unmatched. The CDR3 sequence: CASSSPGLAAYEQYF. CDR3 DNA sequence: TGTGCCAGCAGTTCCCCGGGACTAGCGGCCTACGAGCAGTACTTC.

The chain recombines TRBV5-4 with TRBJ2-7, with a possible D match to TRBD2 (6 bases). From germline, CDR1 is SGHNT and CDR2 YYREEE (reference sequence). Trimming took off 0 bases at V and 3 bases at J, with 16 bases between the two ends. This CDR3 comprises 16 residues. The DNA for the CDR3 is TGTGCCAGCAGCTTGGCCGGCGGGGCGAGAGTCTACGAGCAGTACTTC. Translation gives CASSLAGGARVYEQYF.

V gene TRBV27 combines with J gene TRBJ2-2, with D hard to call. The germline gives CDR1 MNHEY, CDR2 SMNVEV (reference sequence). The CDR3 runs 12 residues. The V and J ends lost 5 bases and 1 base respectively, with 2 bases between them. CDR3 sequence: CASSRNTGELFF. CDR3 bases: TGTGCCAGCAGTAGGAACACCGGGGAGCTGTTTTTT.

This chain connects TRBV2 to TRBJ1-2; TRBD1 agrees at 7 bases. The germline gives CDR1 SNHLY, CDR2 FYNNEI. V dropped 8 bases and J dropped 6; count of bases not matched to a gene: 9. This CDR3 is built from 13 residues. This CDR3 is CASDSAGGNGYTF. For the CDR3, the DNA is TGTGCCAGCGACAGCGCAGGGGGGAATGGCTACACCTTC.

This chain uses TRBV6-1 with TRBJ2-3, with 9 bases matching TRBD2. The CDR3 has 15 residues. The germline V gene encodes CDR1 MNHNS and CDR2 SASEGT. V was pared by 3 bases and J by 1 base, with 2 bases of the junction left unmatched. CDR3 sequence (DNA): TGTGCCAGCAGTGACCAGCGGGGGGGCACAGATACGCAGTATTTT. Amino acid sequence: CASSDQRGGTDTQYF.

The chain is built from TRBV6-4 and TRBJ2-1, with 12 nucleotides matching TRBD2. The CDR3 totals 15 residues. V was clipped by 5 bases and J by 8 bases; unmatched bases: 7. Germline CDR1 MRHNA, CDR2 SNTAGT. Here the CDR3 reads CASSPLAGGPDEQFF. The CDR3 bases are TGTGCCAGCAGTCCTCTAGCGGGAGGGCCCGATGAGCAGTTCTTC.

There are a few counts of this clone. This chain uses TRBV7-2 with TRBJ2-7; 8 nucleotides match TRBD1. In germline, CDR1 is SGHTA, CDR2 FQGNSA. The CDR3 spans 15 residues. V shed 0 bases, J shed 4 bases, and the junction held 5 bases outside the gene matches. The chain's CDR3 is CASSLAGRGLYEQYF. The CDR3 nucleotides read TGTGCCAGCAGCTTAGCGGGCAGGGGGCTTTACGAGCAGTACTTC. Full variable domain (outside the CDR3, taken from reference TRBV7-2 and TRBJ2-7): GAGVSQSPSNKVTEKGKDVELRCDPISGHTALYWYRQSLGQGLEFLIYFQGNSAPDKSGLPSDRFSAERTGGSVSTLTIQRTQQEDSAVYLCASSLAGRGLYEQYFGPGTRLTVT.